This record looks at one T cell receptor beta chain sequence and its context. No antigen is known for it. These data are taken from a study of T cells in tumors after PD-1 blockade. About the research overall: During anti-PD-1 treatment, some patients continued daily vismodegib 150 mg.

The V gene's germline CDR1 is ENHRY and CDR2 SYGVKD. This CDR3 spans 17 amino acids. V was clipped by 2 bases and J by 8 bases, with 21 bases between them. The same primary tumor site was biopsied both before and after PD-1 blockade. Genomic DNA template from tumor biopsies or peripheral blood, roughly 616 ng to 6,004 ng input. Findings and caveats of the study: Clonal replacement appeared only between pre- and post-treatment samples.

Repertoires were generated with immunoSEQ multiplex PCR, while TCRdb's copy carries only in-frame clones and drops some. The table has a few thousand clones, 65% to 70% seen once. Sequencing used tumor tissue, obtained before anti-PD-1 treatment. The chain links TRBV10-3 to TRBJ1-4; the D gene is possibly TRBD1 (6 bases). The clonotype was recovered from a human donor with cutaneous squamous cell carcinoma. CDR3 sequence (DNA): TGTGCCATCAGTGAGCAGGGTACAGGGTCATACTTCGAAAAACTGTTTTTT. Amino acids: CAISEQGTGSYFEKLFF.